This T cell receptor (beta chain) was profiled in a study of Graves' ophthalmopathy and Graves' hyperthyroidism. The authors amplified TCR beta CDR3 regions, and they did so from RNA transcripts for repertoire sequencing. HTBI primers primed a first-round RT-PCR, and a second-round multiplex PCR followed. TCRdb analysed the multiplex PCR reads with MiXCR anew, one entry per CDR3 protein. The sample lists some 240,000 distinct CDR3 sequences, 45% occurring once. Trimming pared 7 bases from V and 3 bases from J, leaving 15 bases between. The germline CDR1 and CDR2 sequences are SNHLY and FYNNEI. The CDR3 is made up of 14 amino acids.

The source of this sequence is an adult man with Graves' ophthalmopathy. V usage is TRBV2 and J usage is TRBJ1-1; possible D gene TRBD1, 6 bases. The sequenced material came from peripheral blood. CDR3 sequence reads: CASTSRGVDTEAFF. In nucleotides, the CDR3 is TGTGCCAGCACCTCGAGGGGGGTGGACACTGAAGCTTTCTTT.